The present entry profiles one T cell receptor (beta chain) with its context. The CDR3 has 15 residues. Germline CDR1 reads SGHAT; CDR2 reads FQNNGV. Trimming cost V 5 bases and J 3 bases, with 13 bases left between them. The method was immunoSEQ multiplex PCR; TCRdb's version includes in-frame clones alone and lacks a portion of them. The sample carries tens of thousands of clones, approximately 94% recorded once. This entry is derived from a study of T cell changes during pregnancy in multiple sclerosis. The starting material was CD8+ T cells from peripheral blood mononuclear cells, obtained in the second trimester of pregnancy. The chain carries TRBV11-2 and TRBJ2-2; D unresolved. The receptor was derived from a female donor with multiple sclerosis, enrolled in a pregnancy study. The CDR3 DNA reads as TGTGCCAGCAGCCCGAGAGTATCGTACACCGGGGAGCTGTTTTTT. It encodes CASSPRVSYTGELFF.